These 13 T cell receptor beta chains were all obtained from the same sample, sequenced in a study of regulatory T cells in long-lasting Graves disease. This sample's time point: newly diagnosed GD, antithyroid drugs for less than 3 months. The authors made the TCR library using RNA they extracted from PBMCs. Relying on iRepertoire HTBI primers and Arm-PCR of CDR3 regions, the team built TCR beta libraries. TCRdb itself ran the multiplex PCR reads through MiXCR, one entry per CDR3 protein. This sample carries approximately 490,000 distinct CDR3 sequences, 15% to 20% of them seen once, and the ten largest clones take 9% to 15%. This sample also appeared in a second study, on T cells in Graves' hyperthyroidism and ophthalmopathy.

The source material was peripheral blood mononuclear cells (PBMCs), sampled at new diagnosis, from a patient treated with antithyroid drugs. The receptors stem from a man aged 35 to 55 with Graves disease.

By its share, this clonotype is hyperexpanded (1% or more). Mismatch with germline at one junction end may stem from a read error. The chain uses TRBV5-1 and TRBJ2-7, with 8 bases fitting TRBD2. CDR1 SGHRS and CDR2 YFSETQ come from the germline V gene. The CDR3 length is 15 residues. For the CDR3, the DNA is TGTGCCAGCAGCTTAGCTGGACTAGCCCCCTACGAGCAGTACTTC. Amino acid sequence: CASSLAGLAPYEQYF.

The chain links TRBV29-1 to TRBJ2-1; 7 bases match TRBD2. V trimming: 2 bases; J trimming: 4 bases; junction bases outside the gene matches: 5. CDR1 and CDR2 from the germline V gene are SQVTM and ANQGSEA. The CDR3 length is 14 residues. The CDR3 DNA reads as TGCAGCGTTGAACCGGGGGGATATTACAATGAGCAGTTCTTC. Amino acids: CSVEPGGYYNEQFF.

This clonotype was found many times. This rearrangement joins TRBV2 to TRBJ2-1; TRBD2 aligns across 8 bases. CDR1 is SNHLY, CDR2 FYNNEI, per germline. V lost 11 bases, J lost 0 bases, and 6 bases stayed unmatched. This CDR3 comprises 14 residues. The CDR3: CAGKSGSSYNEQFF. In nucleotides, the CDR3 is TGTGCCGGAAAAAGCGGGAGCTCCTACAATGAGCAGTTCTTC.

This clonotype showed up just a few times. This sequence joins TRBV29-1 and TRBJ1-1; D not certain. The CDR3 has 12 amino acids. From germline, CDR1 is SQVTM and CDR2 ANQGSEA. V was clipped by 6 bases and J by 8 bases, with 16 bases between them. CDR3 amino acids: CSVAGGSLEAFF. In nucleotides, the CDR3 is TGCAGCGTGGCCGGAGGATCTTTGGAAGCTTTCTTT.

J is TRBJ2-7 and V is TRBV13; TRBD1 is a possible D gene (6 bases). The CDR3 extends over 15 amino acids. Trimming removed 6 bases at V and 2 bases at J, with 17 bases between. Germline CDR1 PRHDT, CDR2 FYEKMQ (reference sequence). The CDR3 sequence is CASSLWGQPAYEQYF. The CDR3 DNA sequence: TGTGCCAGCAGTTTATGGGGGCAGCCTGCCTACGAGCAGTACTTC.

Points on this clonotype: Given a much more abundant clone one base away, this may be a read error. The CDR3 sequence: CASSLAPAVSGQFF. CDR3 in DNA: TGTGCCAGCAGCTTGGCGCCCGCCGTCTCCGGGCAGTTCTTC. The chain couples TRBV5-6 to TRBJ2-1; D remains unclear. The germline V gene has CDR1 SGHDT and CDR2 YYEEEE. Between the trimmed V and J ends, which lost 0 bases and 12 bases, there was a span of 16 bases. The CDR3 extends over 14 amino acids. Looking up the rest from reference TRBV5-6 and TRBJ2-1 gives the full variable domain: DAGVTQSPTHLIKTRGQQVTLRCSPKSGHDTVSWYQQALGQGPQFIFQYYEEEERQRGNFPDRFSGHQFPNYSSELNVNALLLGDSALYLCASSLAPAVSGQFFGPGTRLTVL.

This clonotype has at least ten counts. The chain recombines TRBV5-1 with TRBJ2-3; D ambiguous. V lost 5 bases to trimming and J lost 2 bases, with 9 bases between them. Germline values: CDR1 SGHRS, CDR2 YFSETQ. The CDR3 contains 13 residues. CDR3 sequence reads: CASRSVSTDTQYF. The CDR3 DNA is TGCGCCAGCAGGTCGGTCTCCACAGATACGCAGTATTTT.

This clonotype was seen at least ten times. A junction boundary mismatches the germline segment, possibly from a read error. The V gene is TRBV2, the J gene TRBJ2-1; 9 nucleotides agree with TRBD1. CDR3 length: 15 amino acids. Germline CDR1 is SNHLY and CDR2 is FYNNEI. This CDR3 is CASGEDRGAYNEQFF. The CDR3 coding sequence is TGTGCCAGCGGTGAGGACAGGGGAGCTTACAATGAGCAGTTCTTC. The variable domain in full, with the rest retrieved from reference TRBV2 and TRBJ2-1, is EPEVTQTPSHQVTQMGQEVILRCVPISNHLYFYWYRQILGQKVEFLVSFYNNEISEKSEIFDDQFSVERPDGSNFTLKIRSTKLEDSAMYFCASGEDRGAYNEQFFGPGTRLTVL.

This clonotype was found many times. The chain employs TRBV30 and TRBJ2-3, with 7 bases that match TRBD1. CDR3 length: 15 residues. V lost 5 bases, J lost 6 bases, and 14 bases stayed unmatched. CDR1 and CDR2 from the germline V gene are GTSNPN and SVGIG (reference sequence). This CDR3 reads CAWGFTDRTPDTQYF. CDR3 nucleotides: TGTGCCTGGGGTTTTACGGACAGGACCCCGGATACGCAGTATTTT.

On this clonotype itself: Without the conserved terminal phenylalanine or tryptophan, this CDR3 likely stems from a read error. This rearrangement joins TRBV27 to TRBJ1-5; D gene uncertain. V was trimmed by 6 bases and J by 0 bases, leaving 6 bases between them. The CDR3 runs 13 residues. CDR1 and CDR2 (germline): MNHEY, SMNVEV (reference sequence). The CDR3 nucleotides are TGTGCCAGCAGGGGCTATAGCAATCAGCCCCAGCATTCT. Residues: CASRGYSNQPQHS.

The rearrangement uses TRBV5-1 and TRBJ1-1; the D gene is possibly TRBD1 (5 bases). Germline CDR1 SGHRS, CDR2 YFSETQ. Trimming took off 4 bases at V and 2 bases at J, with 18 bases between the two ends. CDR3 length: 16 residues. As DNA, the CDR3 is TGCGCCAGCAGCCGGGGGGTCCGAGTATCCAACACTGAAGCTTTCTTT. Protein: CASSRGVRVSNTEAFF.

The chain employs TRBV6-1 and TRBJ1-5; TRBD1 might be the D (5 bases). With 8 bases removed from V and 6 bases from J, the gap between germline ends came to 14 bases. Per the germline V gene, CDR1 is MNHNS and CDR2 is SASEGT. The CDR3 has 13 residues. The CDR3 DNA sequence: TGTGCCAGCGGGATTCGGGACTCTCAGCCCCAGCATTTT. Translating it yields CASGIRDSQPQHF.

This clonotype has a handful of counts. The CDR3 end shows no conserved phenylalanine or tryptophan, and so a read error is likely. This rearrangement joins TRBV7-8 to TRBJ1-1; the D is unclear. The CDR3 runs to 13 residues. Trimming pared 6 bases from V and 1 base from J, leaving 9 bases between. Germline CDR1 and CDR2: SGHVS and FQNEAQ. CDR3 amino acids: CASRLPGNTEAFS. CDR3 coding DNA: TGTGCCAGCAGGTTACCGGGGAACACTGAAGCTTTCTCT.